This T cell receptor beta chain was obtained from a study of cytomegalovirus exposure and HLA in healthy donors (TCRdb year 2017). Study-level background: According to a later analysis, the roughly 130 validation repertoires were produced on the same platform as the 666 repertoires of the first cohort. Besides the first cohort of approximately 710 subjects, a separate validation cohort made up of 120 different subjects was used. High-throughput TCR immunosequencing, statistical association of individual TCRs with disease status, and machine learning were combined to predict cytomegalovirus infection status. The study aimed to test whether cataloging public T cell receptors could reveal signatures of past pathogen exposure.

Libraries were made using the immunoSEQ multiplex PCR assay. The paper's processing steps were these. A statistical classification framework was built for diagnosing cytomegalovirus status from the catalog of TCR beta chain sequences. This immuneACCESS table, as held by TCRdb, lists in-frame sequences with V and J called but not all clones. Of the missing ones, under half trace to an unresolved V gene in checked studies; the others have no known cause. V, J and clone size reflect that table, while D and trimming were determined from the DNA. In this sample the table shows 150,000 to 200,000 clones, 85% to 90% of which occur a single time. Of the sample, roughly 1.5% is held by the ten largest clones. What the authors observed across the whole study: In the study, around 150 TCR beta chains were listed as associated with cytomegalovirus. In both the original and validation cohorts, the classifier was reported to diagnose cytomegalovirus status with high specificity and sensitivity. All 120 or so repertoires were used to score co-occurrence in the validation cohort in a later analysis, because that analysis had no HLA typing for the cohort. In vitro tests confirmed that a few of the cytomegalovirus-associated TCR beta chains recognize cytomegalovirus antigens. According to the authors, the approach could potentially be generalized to other disease states and immunological phenotypes. Most TCR sequences were seen in very few donors, while some public TCRs were found in many individuals. Of the cluster scores, about 94% were above 0 in a later analysis, which found that TCRs clustered in the first cohort also tended to co-occur in the approximately 120 validation repertoires.

On this clone: Its antigen target is currently unknown. The record has no base qualities; no much larger clone is one base away.

Donors formed part of the validation cohort, which comprised 95 to 150 subjects and was distinct from the first cohort of under 800 subjects. Including cysteine and phenylalanine, the CDR3 has 14 amino acids. The retained sequence is limited to the CDR3, 42 bases, with the frame set at the first base. CDR1 SGHRS and CDR2 YFSETQ are derived from the germline V gene. The junction carries 9 bases between V and J, which are trimmed by 1 base and 4 bases respectively. The sequence came from a young woman in good health and CMV-seronegative. Sequences were obtained from PBMCs. The rearrangement combines TRBV5-1 with TRBJ2-1; TRBD1 is perhaps the D gene, given 5 matching bases. The CDR3: CASSLIQGYNEQFF. The bases read TGCGCCAGCAGCTTGATCCAGGGATACAATGAGCAGTTCTTC. Supplemented by the reference TRBV5-1 and TRBJ2-1 proteins around the CDR3, the complete variable domain is KAGVTQTPRYLIKTRGQQVTLSCSPISGHRSVSWYQQTPGQGLQFLFEYFSETQRNKGNFPGRFSGRQFSNSRSEMNVSTLELGDSALYLCASSLIQGYNEQFFGPGTRLTVL.